This record concerns one TCR beta chain sequence. Its antigen is unidentified. The CDR3 spans 15 residues. The V end lost 3 bases, the J end lost 3 bases, and 15 bases lay between the germline ends. Germline loops: CDR1 LNHNV, CDR2 YYDKDF (reference sequence). This specimen belongs to a study of shared clonotypes between healthy human individuals. Study results and limitations: Generation probabilities were higher for clonotypes shared across all four sorted-subset donors than for unshared ones. Donor clonotype sharing was expected to depend on sequencing depth.

Libraries were prepared by immunoSEQ multiplex PCR; TCRdb keeps only in-frame clonotypes and omits some of them. The sample contains 1,500,000 or so clones, approximately 98.5% of which appear only once. The rearrangement joins TRBV15 to TRBJ2-7; no firm D call. Sequencing was performed on naive CD4+ T cells sorted from blood. Subset given: CD45RA+ positively selected. This receptor was obtained from a man aged 25 to 45 in good health. The CDR3 DNA is TGTGCCACCAGCAGCGGTCAGACGAGCGTCTACGAGCAGTACTTC. It yields the protein CATSSGQTSVYEQYF.